This T cell receptor (beta chain) originates from a study of T cells in Graves' hyperthyroidism and ophthalmopathy. Clinical symptoms, serum thyroxine and TRAb, thyroid ultrasound and orbital computed tomography together formed the diagnostic basis. The V and J ends lost 4 bases and 3 bases, in that order; junction bases with no gene match: 11. The CDR3 is 18 amino acids. Germline-derived CDR1 and CDR2 are SNHLY and FYNNEI. RNA transcripts provided the source from which TCR beta CDR3 regions were amplified. Researchers ran a first-round RT-PCR on the TCR CDR3 using the HTBI primer set. Using its own MiXCR run on the multiplex PCR reads, TCRdb lists one record per CDR3 protein. Of 610,000 or so distinct CDR3 sequences in the sample, under 60% were seen once. Findings of the study overall: Ophthalmopathy prediction by the model preceded onset by a median about 6.3 months. Blood held most thyroid clonotypes expanded above 0.001 frequency. A model built on 13 V-J features separated ophthalmopathy from stable hyperthyroidism.

In regard to this clonotype: The antigen is undetermined.

The clonotype comes from a woman between 18 and 29 years old with Graves' hyperthyroidism. J is TRBJ2-7 and V is TRBV2; 14 bases are shared with TRBD2. Sequenced: peripheral blood or thyroid tissue (not recorded which). This CDR3 reads CASSGGLAGGESFYEQYF. The CDR3 DNA is TGTGCCAGCAGTGGCGGACTAGCGGGAGGCGAATCGTTCTACGAGCAGTACTTC.